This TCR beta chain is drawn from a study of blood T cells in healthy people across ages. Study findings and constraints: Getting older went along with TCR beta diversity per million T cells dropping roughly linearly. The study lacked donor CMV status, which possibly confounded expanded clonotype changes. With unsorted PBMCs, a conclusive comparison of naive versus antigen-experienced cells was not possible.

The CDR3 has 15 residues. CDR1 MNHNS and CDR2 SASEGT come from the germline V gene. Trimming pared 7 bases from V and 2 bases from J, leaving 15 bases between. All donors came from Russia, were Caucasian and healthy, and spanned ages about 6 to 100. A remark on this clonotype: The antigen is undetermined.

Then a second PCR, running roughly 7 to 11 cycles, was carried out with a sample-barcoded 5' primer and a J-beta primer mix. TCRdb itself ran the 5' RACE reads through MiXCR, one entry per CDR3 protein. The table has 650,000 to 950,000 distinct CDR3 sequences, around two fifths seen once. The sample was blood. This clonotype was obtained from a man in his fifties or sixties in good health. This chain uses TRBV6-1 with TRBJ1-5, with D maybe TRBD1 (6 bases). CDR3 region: CASIGGPRGNQPQHF. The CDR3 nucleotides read TGTGCCAGCATCGGGGGGCCGAGGGGCAATCAGCCCCAGCATTTT.